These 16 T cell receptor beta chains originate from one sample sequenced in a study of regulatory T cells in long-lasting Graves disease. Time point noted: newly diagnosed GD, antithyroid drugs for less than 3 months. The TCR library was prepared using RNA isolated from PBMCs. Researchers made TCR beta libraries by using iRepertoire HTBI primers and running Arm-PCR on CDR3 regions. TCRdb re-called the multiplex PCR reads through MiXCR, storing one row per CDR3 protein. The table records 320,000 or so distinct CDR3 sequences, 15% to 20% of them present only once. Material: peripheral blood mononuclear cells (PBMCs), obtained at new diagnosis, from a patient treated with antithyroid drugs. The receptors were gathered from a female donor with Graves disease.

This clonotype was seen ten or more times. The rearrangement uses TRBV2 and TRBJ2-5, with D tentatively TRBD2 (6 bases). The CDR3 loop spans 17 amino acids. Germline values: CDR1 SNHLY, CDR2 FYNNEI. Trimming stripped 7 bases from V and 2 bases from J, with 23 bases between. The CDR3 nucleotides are TGTGCCAGCATGATCGGGACTTGCGGGGACGTTCAAGAGACCCAGTACTTC. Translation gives CASMIGTCGDVQETQYF.

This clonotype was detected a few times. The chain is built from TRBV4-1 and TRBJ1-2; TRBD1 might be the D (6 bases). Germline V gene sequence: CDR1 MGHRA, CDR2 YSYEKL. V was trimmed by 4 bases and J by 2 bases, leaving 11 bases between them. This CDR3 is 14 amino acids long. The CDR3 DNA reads TGCGCCAGCAGCCCTGGACAGTCCAACTATGGCTACACCTTC. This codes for CASSPGQSNYGYTF.

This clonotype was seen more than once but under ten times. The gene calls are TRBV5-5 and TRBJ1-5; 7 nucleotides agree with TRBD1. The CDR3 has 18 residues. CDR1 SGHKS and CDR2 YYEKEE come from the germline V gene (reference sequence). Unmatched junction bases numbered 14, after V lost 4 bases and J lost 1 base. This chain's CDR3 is CASSRLGTALPSNQPQHF. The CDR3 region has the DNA TGTGCCAGCAGCCGATTAGGGACAGCCCTACCAAGCAATCAGCCCCAGCATTTT.

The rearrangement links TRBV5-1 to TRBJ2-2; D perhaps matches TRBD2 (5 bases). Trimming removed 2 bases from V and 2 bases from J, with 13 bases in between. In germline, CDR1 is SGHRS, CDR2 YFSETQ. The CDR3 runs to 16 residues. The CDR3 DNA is TGCGCCAGCAGCTTCAGACGGGGAGCCAACACCGGGGAGCTGTTTTTT. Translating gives CASSFRRGANTGELFF.

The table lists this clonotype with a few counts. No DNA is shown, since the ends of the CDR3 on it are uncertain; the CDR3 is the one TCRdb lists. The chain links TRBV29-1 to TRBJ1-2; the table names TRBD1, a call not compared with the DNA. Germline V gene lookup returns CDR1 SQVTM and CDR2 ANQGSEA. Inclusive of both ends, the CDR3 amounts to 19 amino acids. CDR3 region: CSVDASEQFFGPGEHGYTF.

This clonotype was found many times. The CDR3 region has the DNA TGTGCTAGTGGTTCATCCCCGGGACACCTCGGCTCTGGAAACACCATATATTTT. Translating gives CASGSSPGHLGSGNTIYF. The rearrangement uses TRBV12-5 and TRBJ1-3, with TRBD1 as a possible D gene (6 bases). The CDR3 consists of 18 residues. V shed 4 bases and J shed 0 bases, with 19 bases lying between them. Germline values: CDR1 LGHNT, CDR2 FRNRAP. Together with reference TRBV12-5 and TRBJ1-3, the CDR3 gives the full variable domain: DARVTQTPRHKVTEMGQEVTMRCQPILGHNTVFWYRQTMMQGLELLAYFRNRAPLDDSGMPKDRFSAEMPDATLATLKIQPSEPRDSAVYFCASGSSPGHLGSGNTIYFGEGSWLTVV.

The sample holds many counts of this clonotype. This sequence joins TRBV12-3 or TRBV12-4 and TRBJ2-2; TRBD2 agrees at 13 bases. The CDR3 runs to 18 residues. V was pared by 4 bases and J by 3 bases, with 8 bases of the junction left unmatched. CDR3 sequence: CASSSLTSGRRDTGELFF. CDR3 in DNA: TGTGCCAGCAGTTCCCTGACTAGCGGGAGGCGGGACACCGGGGAGCTGTTTTTT.

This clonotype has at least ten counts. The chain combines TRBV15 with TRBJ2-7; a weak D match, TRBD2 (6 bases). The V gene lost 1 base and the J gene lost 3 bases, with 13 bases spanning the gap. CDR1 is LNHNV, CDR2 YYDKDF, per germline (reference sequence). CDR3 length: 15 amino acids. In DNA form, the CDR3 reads TGTGCCACCAGCAGAGGTGGGACTTCGGGCTACGAGCAGTACTTC. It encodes CATSRGGTSGYEQYF.

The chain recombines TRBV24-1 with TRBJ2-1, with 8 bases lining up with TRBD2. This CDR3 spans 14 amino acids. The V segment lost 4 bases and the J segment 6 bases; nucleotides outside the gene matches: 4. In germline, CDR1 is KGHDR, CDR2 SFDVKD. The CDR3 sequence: CATSEIAGSNEQFF. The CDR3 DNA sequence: TGTGCCACCAGTGAAATAGCGGGGAGCAATGAGCAGTTCTTC.

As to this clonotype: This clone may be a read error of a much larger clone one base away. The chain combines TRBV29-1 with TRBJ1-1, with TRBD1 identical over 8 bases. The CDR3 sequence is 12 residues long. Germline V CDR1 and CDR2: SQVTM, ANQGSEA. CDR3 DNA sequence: TGCAGCACCCGACAGGGGAACATTGAAGCTTTCTTT. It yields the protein CSTRQGNIEAFF.

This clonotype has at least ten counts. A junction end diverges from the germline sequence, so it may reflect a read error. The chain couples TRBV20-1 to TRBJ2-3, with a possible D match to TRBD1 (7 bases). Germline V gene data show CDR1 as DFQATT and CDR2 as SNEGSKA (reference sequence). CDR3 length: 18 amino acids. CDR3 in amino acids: CSARGQGGRRGLTDTQYF. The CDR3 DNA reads TGCAGTGCAAGAGGCCAGGGGGGTCGTCGCGGGCTCACAGATACGCAGTATTTT.

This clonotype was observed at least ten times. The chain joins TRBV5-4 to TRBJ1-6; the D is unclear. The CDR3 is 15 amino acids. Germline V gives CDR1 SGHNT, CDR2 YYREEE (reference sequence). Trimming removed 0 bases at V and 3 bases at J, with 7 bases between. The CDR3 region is CASSLETYYNSPLHF. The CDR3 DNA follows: TGTGCCAGCAGCTTGGAGACTTACTATAATTCACCCCTCCACTTT.

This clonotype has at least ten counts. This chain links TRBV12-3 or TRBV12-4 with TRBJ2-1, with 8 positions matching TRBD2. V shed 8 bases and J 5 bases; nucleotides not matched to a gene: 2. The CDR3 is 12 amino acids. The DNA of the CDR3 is TGTGCCAGCCTACTAGCGGACAATGAGCAGTTCTTC. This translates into CASLLADNEQFF.

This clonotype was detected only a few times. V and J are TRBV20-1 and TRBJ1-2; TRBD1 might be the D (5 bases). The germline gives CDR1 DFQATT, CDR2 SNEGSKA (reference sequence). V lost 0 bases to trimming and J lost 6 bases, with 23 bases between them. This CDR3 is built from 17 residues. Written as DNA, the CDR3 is TGCAGTGCTAGAGATTTGGCAGGGTTTTTCCCCTTGGATGGCTACACCTTC. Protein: CSARDLAGFFPLDGYTF.

The CDR3 sequence is CASSLVAASSYNEQFF. The CDR3 coding sequence is TGTGCCAGCAGCTTAGTTGCGGCAAGCTCCTACAATGAGCAGTTCTTC. The chain combines TRBV11-2 with TRBJ2-1; no clear D gene. The V and J ends lost 1 base and 0 bases respectively, with 10 bases between them. There are 16 residues in the CDR3. Germline-derived CDR1 and CDR2 are SGHAT and FQNNGV.

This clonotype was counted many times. The CDR3 DNA is TGCAGTGCTAGAGACCACCCCGACGGGCAGTACTTC. Translated: CSARDHPDGQYF. The chain is built from TRBV20-1 and TRBJ2-7; unclear D gene. V was shortened by 0 bases and J by 9 bases, with 12 bases between the two germline ends. The CDR3 runs to 12 residues. Per germline, CDR1 DFQATT and CDR2 SNEGSKA (reference sequence).